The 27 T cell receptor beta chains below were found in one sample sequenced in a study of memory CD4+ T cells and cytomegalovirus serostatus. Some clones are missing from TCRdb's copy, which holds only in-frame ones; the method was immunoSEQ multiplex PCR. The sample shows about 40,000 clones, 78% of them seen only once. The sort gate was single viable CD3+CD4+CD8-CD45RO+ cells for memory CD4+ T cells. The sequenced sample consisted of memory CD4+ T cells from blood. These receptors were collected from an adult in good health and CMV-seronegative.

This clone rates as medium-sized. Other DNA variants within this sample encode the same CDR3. CDR3 amino acids: CASSLGQGEGEQYF. The DNA of the CDR3 is TGTGCCAGCAGCTTAGGGCAGGGAGAGGGAGAGCAGTACTTC. The chain recombines TRBV7-9 with TRBJ2-7; D tentatively reads TRBD1 or TRBD2 (5 bases each). The germline V and J ends were trimmed by 1 base and 7 bases, with 14 bases remaining between them. The CDR3 is made up of 14 amino acids. CDR1 is SEHNR, CDR2 FQNEAQ, per germline (reference sequence).

As DNA, the CDR3 is TGCGCCAGCAGTGAGTCGAGGGGTCGGCGGGGGGCCCCGTCGGAGCAGTACTTC. It is translated as CASSESRGRRGAPSEQYF. This rearrangement joins TRBV10-2 to TRBJ2-7; 8 nucleotides line up with TRBD2. Germline V gene lookup returns CDR1 WSHSY and CDR2 SAAADI. This CDR3 is 18 amino acids long. J gave up 7 bases and V 0 bases, and 17 bases lay outside the gene matches.

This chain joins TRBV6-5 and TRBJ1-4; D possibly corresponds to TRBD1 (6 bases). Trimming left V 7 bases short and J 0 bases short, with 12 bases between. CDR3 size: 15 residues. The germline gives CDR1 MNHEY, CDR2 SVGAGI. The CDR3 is CASKPGTTTNEKLFF. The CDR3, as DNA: TGTGCCAGCAAACCCGGGACAACAACTAATGAAAAACTGTTTTTT.

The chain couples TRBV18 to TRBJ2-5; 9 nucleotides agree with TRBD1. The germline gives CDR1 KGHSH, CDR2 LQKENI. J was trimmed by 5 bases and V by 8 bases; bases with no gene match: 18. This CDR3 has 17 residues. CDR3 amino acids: CASQPGTGKPQGETQYF. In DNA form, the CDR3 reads TGTGCCAGCCAGCCCGGGACAGGGAAACCTCAGGGGGAGACCCAGTACTTC.

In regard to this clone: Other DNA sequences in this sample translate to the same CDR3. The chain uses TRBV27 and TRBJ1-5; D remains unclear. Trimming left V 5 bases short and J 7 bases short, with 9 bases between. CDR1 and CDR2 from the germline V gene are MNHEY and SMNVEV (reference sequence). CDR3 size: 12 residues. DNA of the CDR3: TGTGCCAGCAGTACGACCGGGCAGCCCCAGCATTTT. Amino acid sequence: CASSTTGQPQHF.

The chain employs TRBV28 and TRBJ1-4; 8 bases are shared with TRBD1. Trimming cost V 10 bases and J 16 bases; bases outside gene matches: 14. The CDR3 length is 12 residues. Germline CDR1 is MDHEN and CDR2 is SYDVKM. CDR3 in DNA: TGTGCCACCTTGGCCAGGGGGCTAGTTCCGTTTTTT. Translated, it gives CATLARGLVPFF.

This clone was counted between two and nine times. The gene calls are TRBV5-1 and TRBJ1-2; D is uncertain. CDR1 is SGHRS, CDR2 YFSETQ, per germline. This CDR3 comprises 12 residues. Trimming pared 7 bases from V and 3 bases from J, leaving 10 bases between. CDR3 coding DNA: TGCGCCAGCTATTCCCCTTACTATGGCTACACCTTC. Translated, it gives CASYSPYYGYTF.

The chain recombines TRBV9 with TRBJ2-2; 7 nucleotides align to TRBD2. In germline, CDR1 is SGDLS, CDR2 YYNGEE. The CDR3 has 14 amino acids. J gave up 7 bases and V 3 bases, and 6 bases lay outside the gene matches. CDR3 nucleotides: TGTGCCAGCAGCGCCCTCTCGGGGGGCGGGGAGCTGTTTTTT. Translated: CASSALSGGGELFF.

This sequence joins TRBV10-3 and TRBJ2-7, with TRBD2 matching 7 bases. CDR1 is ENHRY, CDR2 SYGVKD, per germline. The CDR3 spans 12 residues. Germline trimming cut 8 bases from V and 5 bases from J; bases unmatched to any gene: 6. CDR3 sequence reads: CAIWGGMDEQYF. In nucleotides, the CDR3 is TGTGCCATCTGGGGGGGGATGGACGAGCAGTACTTC.

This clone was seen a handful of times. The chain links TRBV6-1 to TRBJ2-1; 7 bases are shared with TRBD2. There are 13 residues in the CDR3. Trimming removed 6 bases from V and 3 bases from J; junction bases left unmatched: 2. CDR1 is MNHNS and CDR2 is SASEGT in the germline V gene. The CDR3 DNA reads TGTGCCAGCAGGGGGGACTACTACAATGAGCAGTTCTTC. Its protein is CASRGDYYNEQFF.

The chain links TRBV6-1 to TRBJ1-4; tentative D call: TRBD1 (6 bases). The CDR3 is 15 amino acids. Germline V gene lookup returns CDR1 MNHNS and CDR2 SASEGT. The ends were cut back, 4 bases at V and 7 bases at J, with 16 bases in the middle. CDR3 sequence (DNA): TGTGCCAGCAGTGGGGGGGCAGGGAGGGGTGAAAAACTGTTTTTT. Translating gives CASSGGAGRGEKLFF.

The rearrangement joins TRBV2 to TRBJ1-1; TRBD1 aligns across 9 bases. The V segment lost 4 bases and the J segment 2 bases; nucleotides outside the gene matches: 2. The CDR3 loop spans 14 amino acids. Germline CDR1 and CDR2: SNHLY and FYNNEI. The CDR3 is CASSADRGNTEAFF. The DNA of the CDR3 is TGTGCCAGCAGTGCGGACAGGGGTAACACTGAAGCTTTCTTT. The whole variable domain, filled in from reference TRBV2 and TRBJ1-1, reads EPEVTQTPSHQVTQMGQEVILRCVPISNHLYFYWYRQILGQKVEFLVSFYNNEISEKSEIFDDQFSVERPDGSNFTLKIRSTKLEDSAMYFCASSADRGNTEAFFGQGTRLTVV.

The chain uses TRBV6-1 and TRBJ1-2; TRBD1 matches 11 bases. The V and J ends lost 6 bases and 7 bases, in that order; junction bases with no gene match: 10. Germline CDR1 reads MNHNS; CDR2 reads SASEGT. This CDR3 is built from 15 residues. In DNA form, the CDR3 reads TGTGCCAGCAGCTCCACCTGGACAGGGGGCATTGGCTACACCTTC. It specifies CASSSTWTGGIGYTF.

CDR3: CASLLEGSYGYTF. CDR3 coding DNA: TGTGCCAGCCTTTTGGAGGGATCCTATGGCTACACCTTC. The J gene is TRBJ1-2, the V gene TRBV5-6; D gene uncertain. This CDR3 is 13 amino acids long. Germline V lookup: CDR1 SGHDT, CDR2 YYEEEE. V was pared by 7 bases and J by 4 bases, with 14 bases between.

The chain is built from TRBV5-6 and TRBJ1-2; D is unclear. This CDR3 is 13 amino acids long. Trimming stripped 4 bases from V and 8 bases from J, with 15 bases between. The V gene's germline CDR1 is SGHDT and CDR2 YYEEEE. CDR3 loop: CASSNPGSQGYTF. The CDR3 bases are TGTGCCAGCAGCAATCCGGGGAGTCAGGGCTACACCTTC.

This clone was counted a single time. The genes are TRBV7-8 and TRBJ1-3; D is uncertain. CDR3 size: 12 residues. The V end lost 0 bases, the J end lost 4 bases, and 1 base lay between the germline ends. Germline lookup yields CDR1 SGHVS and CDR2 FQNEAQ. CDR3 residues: CASSLAGNTIYF. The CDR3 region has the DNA TGTGCCAGCAGCTTAGCCGGAAACACCATATATTTT.

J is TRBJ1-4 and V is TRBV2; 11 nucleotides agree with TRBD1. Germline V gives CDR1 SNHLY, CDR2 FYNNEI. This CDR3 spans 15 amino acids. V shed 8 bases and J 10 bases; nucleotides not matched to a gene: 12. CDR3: CASAPPGTGGIKLFF. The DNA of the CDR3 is TGTGCCAGCGCTCCACCCGGGACAGGGGGAATAAAACTGTTTTTT.

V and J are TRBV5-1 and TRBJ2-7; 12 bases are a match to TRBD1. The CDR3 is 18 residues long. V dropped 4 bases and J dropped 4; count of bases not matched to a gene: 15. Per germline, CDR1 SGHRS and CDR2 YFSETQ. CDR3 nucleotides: TGCGCCAGCAGCACCAAAACAATGAGGGACAGGGGGCGATACGAGCAGTACTTC. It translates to CASSTKTMRDRGRYEQYF.

CDR3 sequence reads: CASSATLQTDTQYF. The CDR3 DNA reads TGCGCCAGCAGCGCCACCTTACAGACAGATACGCAGTATTTT. This chain links TRBV5-1 with TRBJ2-3, with D unresolved. V was clipped by 4 bases and J by 3 bases, with 12 bases between them. Looked up from germline, CDR1 is SGHRS and CDR2 is YFSETQ. The CDR3 length is 14 residues.

The CDR3 DNA reads TGTGCCAGCAGCCCAAGCTTAGCTTCCTACGAGCAGTACTTC. It specifies CASSPSLASYEQYF. The V and J genes are TRBV7-2 and TRBJ2-7; D not certain. V was cut by 5 bases and J by 1 base, with 12 bases left in between. CDR3 length: 14 amino acids. The germline V gene has CDR1 SGHTA and CDR2 FQGNSA.

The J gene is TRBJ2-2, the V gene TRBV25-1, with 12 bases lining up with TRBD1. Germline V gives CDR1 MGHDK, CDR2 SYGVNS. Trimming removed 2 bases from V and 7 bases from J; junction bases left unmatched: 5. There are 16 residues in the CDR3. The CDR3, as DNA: TGTGCCAGCAGTGAACCGGGACAGGGGGCTGGCGGGGAGCTGTTTTTT. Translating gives CASSEPGQGAGGELFF.

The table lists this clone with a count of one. The CDR3 reads CASSLAGERTDTQYF. The CDR3 DNA is TGTGCCAGCAGCTTAGCGGGGGAACGCACAGATACGCAGTATTTT. The V gene is TRBV7-8, the J gene TRBJ2-3; D may be TRBD1 or TRBD2 (5 bases each). The germline V gene encodes CDR1 SGHVS and CDR2 FQNEAQ. Trimming removed 0 bases at V and 1 base at J, with 8 bases between. The CDR3 covers 15 residues.

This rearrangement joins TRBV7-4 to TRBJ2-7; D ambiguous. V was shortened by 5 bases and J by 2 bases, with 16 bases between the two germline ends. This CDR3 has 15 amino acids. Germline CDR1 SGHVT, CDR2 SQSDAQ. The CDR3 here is CASSPYGEVPYEQYF. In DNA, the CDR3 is TGTGCCAGCAGCCCCTACGGAGAGGTCCCCTACGAGCAGTACTTC.

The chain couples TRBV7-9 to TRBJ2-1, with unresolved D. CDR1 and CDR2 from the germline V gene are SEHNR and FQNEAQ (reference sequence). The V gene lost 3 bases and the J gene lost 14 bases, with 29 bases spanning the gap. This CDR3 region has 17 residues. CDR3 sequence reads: CASSFSNRAERQTPKFF. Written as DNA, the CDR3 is TGTGCCAGCAGCTTTTCAAACCGCGCCGAGCGCCAAACTCCTAAGTTCTTC. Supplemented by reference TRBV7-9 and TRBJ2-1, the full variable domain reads DTGVSQNPRHKITKRGQNVTFRCDPISEHNRLYWYRQTLGQGPEFLTYFQNEAQLEKSRLLSDRFSAERPKGSFSTLEIQRTEQGDSAMYLCASSFSNRAERQTPKFFGPGTRLTVL.

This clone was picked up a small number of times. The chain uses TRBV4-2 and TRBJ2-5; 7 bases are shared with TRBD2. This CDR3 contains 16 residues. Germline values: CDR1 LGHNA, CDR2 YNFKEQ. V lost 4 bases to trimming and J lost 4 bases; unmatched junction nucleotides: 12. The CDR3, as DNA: TGTGCCAGCAGCCCGGGGAAAGGCGGGGGATCAGAGACCCAGTACTTC. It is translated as CASSPGKGGGSETQYF.

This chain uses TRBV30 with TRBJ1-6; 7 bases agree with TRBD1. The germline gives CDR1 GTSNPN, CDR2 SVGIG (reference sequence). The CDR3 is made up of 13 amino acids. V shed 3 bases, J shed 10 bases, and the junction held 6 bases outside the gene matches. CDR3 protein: CAWRPTGDSPLHF. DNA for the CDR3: TGTGCCTGGAGGCCTACAGGGGACTCACCCCTCCACTTT.

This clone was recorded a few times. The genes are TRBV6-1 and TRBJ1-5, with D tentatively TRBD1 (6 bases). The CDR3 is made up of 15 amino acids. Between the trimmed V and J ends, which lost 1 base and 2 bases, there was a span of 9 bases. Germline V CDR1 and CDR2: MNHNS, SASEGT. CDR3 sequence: CASSEEAGGNQPQHF. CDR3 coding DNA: TGTGCCAGCAGTGAAGAGGCAGGGGGCAATCAGCCCCAGCATTTT.